This T cell receptor beta chain was identified during a study of T-cell memory formation after mild COVID-19 (dated by TCRdb to about 2021). In terms of the full investigation: Most TCR sequence clusters were specific to one of the two donors. Longitudinal TCRalpha and TCRbeta repertoire sequencing tracked T-cell clones expanding and contracting after mild COVID-19 in a couple of donors. Two young, previously healthy adult volunteers made up the cohort, one male and one female.

The germline V gene supplies CDR1 MNHNS and CDR2 SASEGT. At the junction V is shortened by 6 bases and J by 0 bases, with 11 bases in between. The CDR3 starts with the cysteine, ends with the phenylalanine, and has 14 residues. Only the CDR3 region is kept as DNA, spanning 42 bases read in frame from base 1. PBMCs were isolated by Ficoll-Paque density gradient centrifugation. Concerning this clonotype itself: Its recognized antigen is unknown. The input lacks base qualities; no much larger clone sits a single base away.

Data came from an Illumina NovaSeq 6000. TCRalpha and TCRbeta cDNA libraries were constructed by 5'RACE with constant-segment primers, with sample barcodes and unique molecular identifiers being introduced. Trizol reagent was used to extract RNA from every sample. Libraries were amplified in two PCR steps, with a second sample barcode and Illumina TruSeq adapters added in the second step. Libraries were sequenced on an Illumina NovaSeq with 2 x 150 bp paired-end reads. The authors' analysis ran thus. Demultiplexing of reads and collapsing into UMI-guided consensus sequences were performed with migec v1.2.7. Using mixcr v2.1.11, UMI consensuses were aligned to TRA and TRB V and J templates and then assembled into clonotypes. A clonotype was counted as expanded or contracted only if both edgeR and NoisET called the change significant, with noise models trained on biological replicates. For edgeR calls, a false discovery rate-adjusted p below 0.01 and a log2 fold-change threshold of 1 were applied. As an exploratory analysis of dynamics, max-normalized trajectories of the 1000 most abundant clonotypes were examined by PCA with hierarchical clustering. The CD4 or CD8 phenotype of responding clones was assigned using the separately sequenced CD4+ and CD8+ repertoires. TCRdb passed the public sequencing reads through fastp at Q25 and MiXCR, retaining productive beta sequences. Here each entry gathers all rows of one CDR3 protein and keeps the most common genes and DNA. The V and J calls shown here were made by TCRdb, not taken from the authors' results. The sample yields about 350,000 distinct CDR3 sequences; roughly 15% were counted once. About 24% of the sample is taken by the ten largest.

Results and caveats for the whole study, not just this receptor: Some responding clones were detected in pre-infection memory, which suggested that pre-existing cross-reactive memory T cells had joined the SARS-CoV-2 response. From day 15 to 85, contracting clones showed balanced CD4/CD8 phenotypes, whereas a second wave of clones that expanded from day 15 to 37 leaned towards CD4+. Contracting CD4+ clones were located mainly in the CM and EM memory subsets, whereas CD8+ clones were found to be enriched in EMRA. Whether the second-wave clones peaking on day 37 were SARS-CoV-2 specific was not confirmed. The study included only a couple of mild cases, and larger cohorts that include severe cases with pre-infection samples were judged to be necessary.

The rearrangement combines TRBV6-1 with TRBJ2-5; tentative D gene TRBD2, with 6 bases matching. Sequencing used PBMCs or a T cell subset sorted from them (not recorded which). This receptor was identified in a man aged 18 to 30 who had mild COVID-19 (a few samples of this study predate the infection). The sample titles of this study are shuffled in the database, so cell type and time point are left out; the donor was told from shared clones. The bases are TGTGCCAGCAGAGTAGCGGTGGACCAAGAGACCCAGTACTTC. This codes for CASRVAVDQETQYF.